The 23 T cell receptor beta chains presented below share a single source sample, sequenced in a study of blood T cells in healthy people across ages. Through a sample-barcoded 5' primer and a J-beta primer mix, a second PCR was run for about 6 to 11 cycles. TCRdb re-analysed the 5' RACE reads in MiXCR, keeping a single row per CDR3 protein. Among approximately 1.5 million distinct CDR3 sequences, 34% were seen once, and the ten largest hold about 10%. What was sequenced was blood. The source of these receptors is a woman younger than 45 in good health.

This clonotype turned up a few times. V is TRBV9 and J is TRBJ1-1, with 8 bases matching TRBD1. CDR1 and CDR2 from the germline V gene are SGDLS and YYNGEE. The CDR3 consists of 13 residues. With V trimmed by 5 bases and J by 3 bases, 3 bases remained unmatched. The CDR3 sequence: CASSQGAYTEAFF. CDR3 in DNA: TGTGCCAGCAGTCAGGGGGCATACACTGAAGCTTTCTTT.

This clonotype was counted between two and nine times. The chain recombines TRBV28 with TRBJ2-2; D gene ambiguous. Germline V lookup: CDR1 MDHEN, CDR2 SYDVKM. CDR3 length: 15 amino acids. V dropped 8 bases and J dropped 1 base, with 14 bases sitting between them. The DNA of the CDR3 is TGTGCCAGCTCCTTGCTGGATCGGAACACCGGGGAGCTGTTTTTT. This encodes CASSLLDRNTGELFF.

Points on this clonotype: This may stem from a read error, because a much larger clone lies one nucleotide away. The chain couples TRBV12-3 or TRBV12-4 to TRBJ2-3, with D unclear. With 7 bases removed from V and 2 bases from J, the gap between germline ends came to 4 bases. The CDR3 length is 11 residues. This chain's CDR3 is CASMTTDTQYF. The CDR3 bases are TGTGCCAGCATGACCACAGATACGCAGTATTTT.

On this clonotype: Germline and junction disagree at one end, which may indicate a read error. The chain is built from TRBV14 and TRBJ1-2, with D possibly TRBD1 on 6 matching bases. Germline V gives CDR1 SGHDN, CDR2 FVKESK. The CDR3 runs to 16 residues. In DNA form, the CDR3 reads TGTGCCGGCAGCTCTTCACACGTGGACAGAAACTATGGCTACACCTTC. This encodes CAGSSSHVDRNYGYTF. Using reference TRBV14 and TRBJ1-2 for the parts outside the CDR3, the full variable domain is EAGVTQFPSHSVIEKGQTVTLRCDPISGHDNLYWYRRVMGKEIKFLLHFVKESKQDESGMPNNRFLAERTGGTYSTLKVQPAELEDSGVYFCAGSSSHVDRNYGYTFGSGTRLTVV.

Only a few counts were recorded for this clonotype. The gene calls are TRBV28 and TRBJ1-1, with D unresolved. This CDR3 region has 14 residues. Germline values: CDR1 MDHEN, CDR2 SYDVKM. V was shortened by 6 bases and J by 0 bases, with 11 bases between the two germline ends. The CDR3 region is CASRYNGMNTEAFF. CDR3 coding DNA: TGTGCCAGCAGGTACAACGGCATGAACACTGAAGCTTTCTTT.

Ten or more counts support this clonotype. The chain links TRBV15 to TRBJ2-3; D is unclear. Trimming took 1 base from V and 8 from J, leaving 7 bases between them. Germline lookup yields CDR1 LNHNV and CDR2 YYDKDF (reference sequence). The CDR3 length is 12 residues. CDR3 DNA sequence: TGTGCCACCAGCAGAGCGGATACTACGCAGTATTTT. It encodes CATSRADTTQYF.

This sequence joins TRBV5-6 and TRBJ2-7; 11 bases line up with TRBD2. The ends lost 3 bases at V and 2 bases at J; junction bases unmatched: 16. Germline CDR1 is SGHDT and CDR2 is YYEEEE. The CDR3 spans 19 residues. CDR3 residues: CASSSRASGGSYSTYEQYF. Here the CDR3 DNA reads TGTGCCAGCAGCTCCAGGGCTAGCGGGGGGAGTTATTCGACCTACGAGCAGTACTTC.

The CDR3 region has the DNA TGCAGCGTTGGTATCGGCAGCACAGATACGCAGTATTTT. It translates to CSVGIGSTDTQYF. The chain employs TRBV29-1 and TRBJ2-3; D uncertain. Per germline, CDR1 SQVTM and CDR2 ANQGSEA. Trimming pared 4 bases from V and 0 bases from J, leaving 8 bases between. The CDR3 extends over 13 amino acids.

This clonotype was detected once. The germline gene is not matched at one end of the junction; a read error may be the cause. J is TRBJ1-5 and V is TRBV5-1; D uncertain. CDR3 length: 13 residues. CDR1 SGHRS and CDR2 YFSETQ come from the germline V gene. DNA for the CDR3: TGCGCCGGCAGCTTGGAGCAGAATCAGCCCCAGCATTTT. Residues: CAGSLEQNQPQHF.

J is TRBJ2-5 and V is TRBV24-1; D possibly matches TRBD1 or TRBD2 (5 bases each). The CDR3 has 15 amino acids. The V end lost 2 bases, the J end lost 4 bases, and 13 bases lay between the germline ends. Germline V gene sequence: CDR1 KGHDR, CDR2 SFDVKD. CDR3 sequence reads: CATSDSREMRETQYF. The CDR3 bases are TGTGCCACCAGTGATTCCAGGGAGATGAGAGAGACCCAGTACTTC.

This clonotype showed up just a few times. The CDR3: CSASFGVETQYF. The CDR3 nucleotides are TGCAGTGCTAGTTTCGGGGTTGAGACCCAGTACTTC. V gene TRBV20-1 combines with J gene TRBJ2-5, with TRBD2 as a possible D gene (5 bases). CDR1 is DFQATT, CDR2 SNEGSKA, per germline (reference sequence). The CDR3 sequence is 12 residues long. The V end was cut by 3 bases, the J end by 5 bases, with 10 bases between.

This rearrangement joins TRBV30 to TRBJ2-2, with D possibly TRBD1 on 5 matching bases. The CDR3 is 15 amino acids. V was trimmed by 0 bases and J by 5 bases, leaving 13 bases between them. The germline V gene encodes CDR1 GTSNPN and CDR2 SVGIG (reference sequence). Written as DNA, the CDR3 is TGTGCCTGGAGTGTTGACAGAATTTTTACCGGGGAGCTGTTTTTT. It translates to CAWSVDRIFTGELFF.

This clonotype has just a few counts. The chain is built from TRBV2 and TRBJ1-2, with TRBD1 as a possible D gene (5 bases). The germline V and J ends were trimmed by 5 bases and 6 bases, with 19 bases remaining between them. The CDR3 consists of 15 residues. Germline V CDR1 and CDR2: SNHLY, FYNNEI. The CDR3 region has the DNA TGTGCCAGCAGTCGGGGAGGACACTCCGATAATGGCTACACCTTC. Translated: CASSRGGHSDNGYTF. Combining the CDR3 with reference TRBV2 and TRBJ1-2 gives the whole variable domain EPEVTQTPSHQVTQMGQEVILRCVPISNHLYFYWYRQILGQKVEFLVSFYNNEISEKSEIFDDQFSVERPDGSNFTLKIRSTKLEDSAMYFCASSRGGHSDNGYTFGSGTRLTVV.

The sample holds many counts of this clonotype. The CDR3 region is CASSSGTPQFF. The CDR3 nucleotides read TGTGCCAGCAGCTCCGGGACCCCGCAGTTCTTC. The chain employs TRBV7-9 and TRBJ2-1, with D perhaps matching TRBD1 or TRBD2 (5 bases each). CDR1 SEHNR and CDR2 FQNEAQ come from the germline V gene (reference sequence). The CDR3 runs to 11 residues. V shed 4 bases and J shed 12 bases, with 10 bases lying between them.

This clonotype was seen only a few times. The rearrangement joins TRBV28 to TRBJ2-1; tentative D call: TRBD2 (5 bases). V lost 6 bases and J 4 bases, leaving 16 bases between the germline ends. Germline lookup yields CDR1 MDHEN and CDR2 SYDVKM. The CDR3 totals 15 residues. CDR3 DNA sequence: TGTGCCAGCAGCTGGGCGGACCGGGGATACAATGAGCAGTTCTTC. This gives the protein CASSWADRGYNEQFF.

CDR3 sequence: CAWSTGTSEQYF. Written as DNA, the CDR3 is TGTGCCTGGAGCACCGGGACCTCCGAGCAGTACTTC. This chain uses TRBV30 with TRBJ2-7, with D perhaps assigned TRBD1 or TRBD2 (5 bases each). Trimming left V 3 bases short and J 6 bases short, with 12 bases between. Germline values: CDR1 GTSNPN, CDR2 SVGIG (reference sequence). CDR3 length equals 12 residues.

This clonotype was seen ten or more times. The chain combines TRBV7-2 with TRBJ2-7; D possibly corresponds to TRBD1 (5 bases). In germline, CDR1 is SGHTA, CDR2 FQGNSA. The CDR3 covers 13 residues. V was cut by 5 bases and J by 6 bases, with 14 bases left in between. The CDR3 region has the DNA TGTGCCAGCAGCCCGCCAGGGCTCCGCGAGCAGTACTTC. It translates to CASSPPGLREQYF. The whole variable domain, remainder taken from reference TRBV7-2 and TRBJ2-7, is GAGVSQSPSNKVTEKGKDVELRCDPISGHTALYWYRQSLGQGLEFLIYFQGNSAPDKSGLPSDRFSAERTGGSVSTLTIQRTQQEDSAVYLCASSPPGLREQYFGPGTRLTVT.

The gene calls are TRBV18 and TRBJ2-7; 14 nucleotides match TRBD2. V was pared by 6 bases and J by 2 bases, with 12 bases of the junction left unmatched. This CDR3 contains 18 residues. The germline V gene encodes CDR1 KGHSH and CDR2 LQKENI. The DNA for the CDR3 is TGTGCCAGCTCGTCCGGGACTAGCGGGAGAAAAAGTGCCTACGAGCAGTACTTC. It is translated as CASSSGTSGRKSAYEQYF.

This clonotype was seen more than once but under ten times. The chain has TRBV7-7 and TRBJ2-2, with D unresolved. CDR3 length equals 14 residues. V gave up 4 bases and J gave up 4 bases, with 10 bases separating them. Germline assignment: CDR1 SSHAT and CDR2 FNYEAQ (reference sequence). CDR3 residues: CASSSGATTGELFF. CDR3 coding DNA: TGTGCCAGCAGCTCCGGAGCAACCACCGGGGAGCTGTTTTTT.

This rearrangement joins TRBV12-3 or TRBV12-4 to TRBJ1-1; 7 nucleotides line up with TRBD1. The CDR3 is 16 residues long. Trimming cost V 6 bases and J 5 bases; bases outside gene matches: 15. The CDR3 nucleotides read TGTGCCAGCAGCTCCCTAACACAGGGGAGAAGGACTGAAGCTTTCTTT. Encoded protein: CASSSLTQGRRTEAFF.

V is TRBV5-1 and J is TRBJ2-1, with 13 bases aligning to TRBD2. Trimming took 7 bases from V and 2 from J; bases not matched to a gene: 12. Germline values: CDR1 SGHRS, CDR2 YFSETQ. The CDR3 has 18 residues. The CDR3 loop is CASPRTSGSFKPYNEQFF. The CDR3 region has the DNA TGCGCCAGCCCTCGGACTAGCGGGAGCTTCAAACCCTACAATGAGCAGTTCTTC.

The table lists this clonotype with a few counts. The chain has TRBV9 and TRBJ2-3; D not resolved. Deletions cut 0 bases from V and 3 bases from J, with 8 bases between. CDR1 is SGDLS, CDR2 YYNGEE, per germline. This CDR3 region has 14 residues. CDR3 nucleotides: TGTGCCAGCAGCGTAGGGCTGAGGACAGATACGCAGTATTTT. Protein: CASSVGLRTDTQYF.

This clonotype was detected a few times. The gene calls are TRBV20-1 and TRBJ2-5; 9 bases fit TRBD1. This CDR3 spans 16 amino acids. Germline-derived CDR1 and CDR2 are DFQATT and SNEGSKA (reference sequence). The J segment lost 4 bases and the V segment lost 6 bases, leaving 15 bases of the junction unmatched. The CDR3 DNA follows: TGCAGTGCCCAAGTAGGGACAGGGTGGGGAAGAGAGACCCAGTACTTC. Its protein product is CSAQVGTGWGRETQYF.